Below, 26 T cell receptor beta chains from the same sample are listed, as sequenced in a study of blood T cell repertoires in COVID-19. Libraries were prepared by immunoSEQ multiplex PCR; TCRdb keeps only in-frame clonotypes and omits some of them. Of some 400,000 clones in the sample, over 65% were seen once. The sequenced sample was peripheral blood. The source is a human donor with acute or convalescent COVID-19. The donor label of this sample is uncertain.

The chain employs TRBV7-9 and TRBJ1-2; 11 nucleotides match TRBD1. After removal of 0 bases from V and 4 bases from J, the junction contained 10 bases not matched to a gene. Germline lookup yields CDR1 SEHNR and CDR2 FQNEAQ (reference sequence). The CDR3 length is 18 residues. CDR3 sequence reads: CASSLAGQGVGTLYGYTF. CDR3 coding DNA: TGTGCCAGCAGCTTAGCGGGACAGGGGGTCGGGACCCTCTATGGCTACACCTTC.

The chain uses TRBV6-5 and TRBJ1-2; D not resolved. Per germline, CDR1 MNHEY and CDR2 SVGAGI. V lost 2 bases, J lost 8 bases, and 12 bases lay in between. The CDR3 length is 13 residues. CDR3 DNA sequence: TGTGCCAGCAGTTACCGGCAGGCTTCCGGCTACACCTTC. This sequence encodes CASSYRQASGYTF.

This chain connects TRBV7-9 to TRBJ1-1; a weak D match, TRBD1 (6 bases). Germline V gene lookup returns CDR1 SEHNR and CDR2 FQNEAQ (reference sequence). This CDR3 spans 15 amino acids. The ends were cut back, 1 base at V and 11 bases at J, with 20 bases in the middle. The CDR3 region is CASSLVATGTSEAFF. DNA of the CDR3: TGTGCCAGCAGCTTAGTCGCCACAGGGACCTCCGAGGCTTTCTTT.

This clone was counted only a few times. The DNA for the CDR3 is TGTGCCACAGGGGGTTCATATGGCTACACCTTC. This translates into CATGGSYGYTF. The chain carries TRBV27 and TRBJ1-2; TRBD1 aligns across 7 bases. Germline values: CDR1 MNHEY, CDR2 SMNVEV (reference sequence). The CDR3 sequence is 11 residues long. The V and J ends lost 10 bases and 5 bases, in that order; junction bases with no gene match: 4.

Here the CDR3 reads CASTLRGRGGTDTQYF. The CDR3 DNA reads as TGTGCCAGCACCCTCCGAGGGCGGGGGGGCACAGATACGCAGTATTTT. V usage is TRBV7-9 and J usage is TRBJ2-3; 8 bases map to TRBD2. The V gene end was trimmed by 7 bases and the J gene end by 1 base; junction bases not matched to a gene: 10. This CDR3 is 16 amino acids long. Germline loops: CDR1 SEHNR, CDR2 FQNEAQ (reference sequence).

The chain carries TRBV5-1 and TRBJ1-6; 9 positions agree with TRBD1. Looked up from germline, CDR1 is SGHRS and CDR2 is YFSETQ. CDR3 length: 19 residues. V gave up 4 bases and J gave up 0 bases; unmatched junction bases: 11. CDR3 DNA: TGCGCCAGCAGCCCCGGGACAGGGTCTCCCCGCTCCTATAATTCACCCCTCCACTTT. It is translated as CASSPGTGSPRSYNSPLHF.

This chain connects TRBV18 to TRBJ2-1, with D maybe TRBD1 (6 bases). The CDR3 is 17 amino acids. Germline CDR1 is KGHSH and CDR2 is LQKENI. The V end was cut by 9 bases, the J end by 2 bases, with 23 bases between. The CDR3 DNA reads as TGTGCCAGTTCCAACCCCCCAGGGGTGGCCCCCTACAATGAGCAGTTCTTC. This translates into CASSNPPGVAPYNEQFF.

The chain is built from TRBV7-9 and TRBJ1-2; D is unclear. Looked up from germline, CDR1 is SEHNR and CDR2 is FQNEAQ (reference sequence). Between the trimmed V and J ends, which lost 1 base and 0 bases, there was a span of 15 bases. This CDR3 has 17 amino acids. In DNA, the CDR3 is TGTGCCAGCAGCTTAGTCCTCGGGGAAGAAGCTAACTATGGCTACACCTTC. Its translation: CASSLVLGEEANYGYTF.

This rearrangement joins TRBV5-1 to TRBJ1-2, with D maybe TRBD1 (6 bases). The germline gives CDR1 SGHRS, CDR2 YFSETQ. The CDR3 extends over 14 amino acids. Between the trimmed V and J ends, which lost 4 bases and 4 bases, there was a span of 14 bases. The CDR3 region has the DNA TGCGCCAGCAGCGAGGGACAAACCGTCTATGGCTACACCTTC. This translates into CASSEGQTVYGYTF.

The chain combines TRBV30 with TRBJ1-1; a possible D gene is TRBD1 (5 bases). Germline lookup yields CDR1 GTSNPN and CDR2 SVGIG (reference sequence). The CDR3 runs to 13 residues. V gave up 2 bases and J gave up 7 bases, with 14 bases separating them. CDR3 sequence: CAWSNLGRVEAFF. CDR3 nucleotides: TGTGCCTGGAGTAACTTGGGCAGGGTTGAAGCTTTCTTT.

This clone has just one count. The rearrangement uses TRBV11-2 and TRBJ2-3, with TRBD2 identical over 8 bases. The J segment lost 6 bases and the V segment lost 4 bases, leaving 6 bases of the junction unmatched. Germline V gene sequence: CDR1 SGHAT, CDR2 FQNNGV. The CDR3 has 14 residues. The CDR3 coding sequence is TGTGCCAGCAGCTACGGTAGCGGGGCGGATACGCAGTATTTT. This encodes CASSYGSGADTQYF.

This chain connects TRBV25-1 to TRBJ2-5; a possible D gene is TRBD1 (5 bases). Germline assignment: CDR1 MGHDK and CDR2 SYGVNS. The CDR3 contains 12 residues. Trimming took off 3 bases at V and 7 bases at J, with 9 bases between the two ends. The CDR3 DNA follows: TGTGCCAGCAGTGAGACAGCCAGGACCCAGTACTTC. Its translation is CASSETARTQYF.

The CDR3 loop is CASSLGRGTNEKLFF. The CDR3 DNA is TGCGCCAGCAGCCTGGGGCGGGGTACGAATGAAAAACTGTTTTTT. This chain joins TRBV5-1 and TRBJ1-4, with TRBD1 as a possible D gene (5 bases). The V and J ends lost 4 bases and 5 bases respectively, with 15 bases between them. The germline V gene has CDR1 SGHRS and CDR2 YFSETQ. This CDR3 is built from 15 residues.

Only a few counts were recorded for this clone. The rearrangement joins TRBV27 to TRBJ1-4, with a weak D call TRBD1 (6 bases). Germline-derived CDR1 and CDR2 are MNHEY and SMNVEV (reference sequence). CDR3 length: 13 residues. V dropped 2 bases and J dropped 8 bases, with 9 bases sitting between them. The CDR3 coding sequence is TGTGCCAGCAGTTTACAGGGGCGGGAAAAACTGTTTTTT. As protein: CASSLQGREKLFF. The entire variable domain, with the rest obtained from reference TRBV27 and TRBJ1-4, is as follows: EAQVTQNPRYLITVTGKKLTVTCSQNMNHEYMSWYRQDPGLGLRQIYYSMNVEVTDKGDVPEGYKVSRKEKRNFPLILESPSPNQTSLYFCASSLQGREKLFFGSGTQLSVL.

J is TRBJ2-7 and V is TRBV28; 9 bases line up with TRBD1. The CDR3 extends over 14 amino acids. The J segment lost 4 bases and the V segment lost 5 bases, leaving 6 bases of the junction unmatched. In germline, CDR1 is MDHEN, CDR2 SYDVKM. The CDR3 reads CASSPGTGTYEQYF. For the CDR3, the DNA is TGTGCCAGCAGTCCCGGGACAGGGACATACGAGCAGTACTTC.

The chain recombines TRBV6-5 with TRBJ1-1; unclear D gene. This CDR3 has 15 amino acids. Germline lookup yields CDR1 MNHEY and CDR2 SVGAGI. Deletions cut 6 bases from V and 1 base from J, with 15 bases between. The CDR3 loop reads CASRRSLEANTEAFF. Here the CDR3 DNA reads TGTGCCAGCAGAAGAAGTCTCGAAGCGAACACTGAAGCTTTCTTT.

This rearrangement joins TRBV5-1 to TRBJ2-1; the D gene is possibly TRBD1 (5 bases). From germline, CDR1 is SGHRS and CDR2 YFSETQ. The CDR3 spans 15 residues. V was shortened by 4 bases and J by 2 bases, with 13 bases between the two germline ends. This CDR3 is CASSQTAPTYNEQFF. CDR3 coding DNA: TGCGCCAGCAGCCAGACAGCCCCCACCTACAATGAGCAGTTCTTC.

This chain uses TRBV6-6 with TRBJ1-3, with D possibly matching TRBD1 (6 bases). Trimming cost V 6 bases and J 0 bases, with 12 bases left between them. Germline-derived CDR1 and CDR2 are MNHNY and SVGAGI (reference sequence). This CDR3 region has 15 residues. This CDR3 is CASRGGGGSGNTIYF. In DNA, the CDR3 is TGTGCCAGCAGGGGGGGAGGGGGCTCTGGAAACACCATATATTTT.

This clone was picked up a small number of times. The chain is built from TRBV5-6 and TRBJ1-2, with a tentative D call TRBD1 (5 bases). Germline CDR1 SGHDT, CDR2 YYEEEE. CDR3 length: 13 amino acids. V lost 4 bases and J lost 8, with 15 bases in between. CDR3 DNA sequence: TGTGCCAGCAGCCAGGGATATCGAGTCGGCTACACCTTC. This translates into CASSQGYRVGYTF. The variable domain in full, completed from reference TRBV5-6 and TRBJ1-2, reads DAGVTQSPTHLIKTRGQQVTLRCSPKSGHDTVSWYQQALGQGPQFIFQYYEEEERQRGNFPDRFSGHQFPNYSSELNVNALLLGDSALYLCASSQGYRVGYTFGSGTRLTVV.

The chain has TRBV28 and TRBJ1-5; TRBD1 matches at 7 bases. V trimming: 2 bases; J trimming: 6 bases; junction bases outside the gene matches: 4. The CDR3 sequence is 14 residues long. Looked up from germline, CDR1 is MDHEN and CDR2 is SYDVKM. Written as DNA, the CDR3 is TGTGCCAGCAGTTTAACAGGGGCCCGTCAGCCCCAGCATTTT. This encodes CASSLTGARQPQHF.

The chain joins TRBV6-5 to TRBJ1-1, with a tentative D call TRBD1 (5 bases). This CDR3 has 14 residues. V lost 9 bases and J lost 1, with 15 bases in between. Germline V gene data show CDR1 as MNHEY and CDR2 as SVGAGI. The CDR3 nucleotides are TGTGCCAGTCTTAGGGGTTGGCGGAACACTGAAGCTTTCTTT. Translating gives CASLRGWRNTEAFF.

Details on this clone: This sequence may be a read error, since a much larger clone differs from it by one base. The chain uses TRBV7-9 and TRBJ1-2; D is undetermined. Germline CDR1 and CDR2: SEHNR and FQNEAQ (reference sequence). Between the trimmed V and J ends, which lost 3 bases and 3 bases, there was a span of 5 bases. This CDR3 contains 12 residues. The CDR3 DNA reads TGTGCCAGCAGCTTCCAGTACTATGGCTACACCTTC. Translation gives CASSFQYYGYTF.

The genes are TRBV6-6 and TRBJ1-2; D not resolved. Germline-derived CDR1 and CDR2 are MNHNY and SVGAGI (reference sequence). V lost 7 bases to trimming and J lost 7 bases, with 13 bases between them. The CDR3 is 12 residues long. The DNA of the CDR3 is TGTGCCAGCAAGGAGGGTACTCCTGGCTACACCTTC. This gives the protein CASKEGTPGYTF.

V is TRBV5-1 and J is TRBJ2-1; the D gene is possibly TRBD2 (7 bases). V lost 7 bases and J 4 bases, leaving 15 bases between the germline ends. Per the germline V gene, CDR1 is SGHRS and CDR2 is YFSETQ. The CDR3 covers 14 residues. Here the CDR3 DNA reads TGCGCCAGCCAAAGGGGGGGAACGTACAATGAGCAGTTCTTC. Translation: CASQRGGTYNEQFF.

This clone was seen a handful of times. This sequence joins TRBV28 and TRBJ2-7; 11 bases map to TRBD2. With 5 bases clipped from V and 5 bases from J, the junction kept 8 bases outside the gene matches. Germline loops: CDR1 MDHEN, CDR2 SYDVKM. The CDR3 consists of 15 residues. CDR3 DNA: TGTGCCAGCAGTAGGGGACTAGCGGTTCCCCACGAGCAGTACTTC. Translating it yields CASSRGLAVPHEQYF.

The genes are TRBV5-1 and TRBJ2-3; 7 bases agree with TRBD1. Germline CDR1 reads SGHRS; CDR2 reads YFSETQ. The CDR3 consists of 16 residues. V shed 0 bases, J shed 0 bases, and the junction held 4 bases outside the gene matches. The CDR3 DNA sequence: TGCGCCAGCAGCTTGGGGGGACAGAGCAGCACAGATACGCAGTATTTT. Translating it yields CASSLGGQSSTDTQYF.